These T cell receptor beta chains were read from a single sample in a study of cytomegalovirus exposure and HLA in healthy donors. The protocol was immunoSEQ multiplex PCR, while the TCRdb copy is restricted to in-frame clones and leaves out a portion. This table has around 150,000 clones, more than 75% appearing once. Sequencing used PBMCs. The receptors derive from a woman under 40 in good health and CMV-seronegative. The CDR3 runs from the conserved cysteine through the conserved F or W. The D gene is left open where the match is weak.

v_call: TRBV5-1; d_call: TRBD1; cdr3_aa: CASSGGQGADEAFF
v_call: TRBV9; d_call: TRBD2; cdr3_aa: CASSSQVRGAYNEQFF
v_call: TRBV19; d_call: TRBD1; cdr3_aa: CASRRGGTGGQNTEAFF
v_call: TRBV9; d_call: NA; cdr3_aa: CASGRGGSGNTIYF
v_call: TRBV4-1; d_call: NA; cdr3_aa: CASSQDIRRGRDIQYF
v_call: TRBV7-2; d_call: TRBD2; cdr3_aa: CASSLGAGWETQYF
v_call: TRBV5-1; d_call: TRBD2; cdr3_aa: CASSRSGGETQYF
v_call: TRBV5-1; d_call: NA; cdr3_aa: CASSPRRTGELFF
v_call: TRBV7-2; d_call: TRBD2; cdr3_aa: CASSLLPSGASTDTQYF
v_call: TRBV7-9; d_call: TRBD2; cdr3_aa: CASSSPAGGSYNEQFF
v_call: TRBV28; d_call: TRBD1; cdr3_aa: CASSSGGRVEAPLHF
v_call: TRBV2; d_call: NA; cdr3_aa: CASSEDIRGSTGELFF
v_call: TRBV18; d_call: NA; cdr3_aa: CASSQGNQETQYF
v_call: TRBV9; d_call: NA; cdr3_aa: CASSVGGGRQPQHF
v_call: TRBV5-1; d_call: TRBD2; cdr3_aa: CASWGTSGGTTIYNEQFF
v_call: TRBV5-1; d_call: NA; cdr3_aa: CASSSIDLLYEQYF
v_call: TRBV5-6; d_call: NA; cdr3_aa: CASSFGRPSGEYF
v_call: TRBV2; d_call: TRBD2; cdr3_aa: CASSGTSGRPTYGNTQYF
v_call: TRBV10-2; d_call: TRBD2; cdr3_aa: CASSESGLAGAYEQYF
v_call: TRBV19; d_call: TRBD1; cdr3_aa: CASSTSLPTGASPLHF
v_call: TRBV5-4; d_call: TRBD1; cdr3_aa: CASSLQGAKNIQYF
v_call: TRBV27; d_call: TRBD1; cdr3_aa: CASRSLGTDAQYF
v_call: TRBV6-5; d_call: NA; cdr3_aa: CASSYSSPSGNTIYF
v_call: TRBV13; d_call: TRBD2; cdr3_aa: CASSLGTSGGPDTQYF
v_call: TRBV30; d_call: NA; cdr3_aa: CAWSPGNSPLHF
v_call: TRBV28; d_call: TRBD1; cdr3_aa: CASSETQGARGYTF